This T cell receptor (beta chain) was sequenced in a study of human T cells and chemical hapten exposure. The V segment lost 6 bases and the J segment 2 bases; nucleotides outside the gene matches: 3. The CDR3 runs to 14 residues. Documented time point: pre-sensitization, week 0. Sample treatment: therapeutic diphenylcyclopropenone sensitization with weekly scalp DPC. This clonotype has a handful of counts. TCRdb reprocessed the RACE reads with MiXCR, giving one entry per CDR3 protein. The data contain 250,000 or so distinct CDR3 sequences, 7.5% to 9% of them singletons. Specimen: whole blood, collected in connection with sensitization to the hapten diphenylcyclopropenone (DPC). This receptor was taken from a woman aged 40 to 50 with alopecia areata. Some clones in this sample may be carry-over from other donors' samples. The rearrangement links TRBV12-3 or TRBV12-4 to TRBJ2-1, with 8 bases that match TRBD1. The CDR3 reads CASRRTGTYNEQFF. The CDR3 coding sequence is TGTGCCAGCAGACGGACAGGGACCTACAATGAGCAGTTCTTC.